This is a list of T cell receptor beta chains from one sample in a study of blood T cell repertoires in COVID-19. Libraries were prepared by immunoSEQ multiplex PCR; TCRdb keeps only in-frame clonotypes and omits some of them. The repertoire has a few hundred thousand clones, less than 90% of them found once; the top ten carry almost 3%. The sample was PBMCs or T cells enriched from blood (not recorded which). These receptors were taken from a woman aged 25-40 years who had recovered from COVID-19. The CDR3 runs from the conserved cysteine through the conserved F or W. A D gene is named only where the DNA matches it firmly. Clone size appears in some rows only: once, few, many, or a class for an expanded clone.

J	D	V	size	CDR3	DNA
TRBJ2-1	NA	TRBV6-5	NA	CASCGTIGSYNEQFF	TGTGCCAGCTGCGGGACGATTGGGTCCTACAATGAGCAGTTCTTC
TRBJ2-1	NA	TRBV27	NA	CASSHAGTNEQFF	TGTGCCAGCAGTCATGCAGGTACCAATGAGCAGTTCTTC
TRBJ1-1	NA	TRBV19	NA	CASRIGPNTEAFF	TGTGCCAGTAGGATAGGGCCAAACACTGAAGCTTTCTTT
TRBJ1-4	TRBD1	TRBV4-1	NA	CASSQPTGANEKLFF	TGCGCCAGCAGCCAACCAACAGGGGCAAATGAAAAACTGTTTTTT
TRBJ1-1	NA	TRBV7-6	NA	CASSLEQNTEAFF	TGTGCCAGCAGCTTAGAACAGAACACTGAAGCTTTCTTT
TRBJ1-2	TRBD1	TRBV9	NA	CASSVATATGQGARGGYTF	TGTGCCAGCAGCGTAGCTACGGCTACGGGACAGGGGGCGCGTGGGGGCTACACCTTC
TRBJ2-5	TRBD2	TRBV9	NA	CASSVGVLAGGPLQETQYF	TGTGCCAGCAGCGTAGGGGTGTTAGCGGGGGGGCCGCTGCAAGAGACCCAGTACTTC
TRBJ2-2	TRBD1	TRBV3-1/TRBV3-2	NA	CASSQVAGGANTGELFF	TGTGCCAGCAGCCAAGTTGCAGGGGGCGCGAACACCGGGGAGCTGTTTTTT
TRBJ2-1	NA	TRBV5-6	NA	CASSAGLHNEQFF	TGTGCCAGCAGCGCGGGACTCCACAATGAGCAGTTCTTC
TRBJ1-1	NA	TRBV10-1	NA	CASPPEESNTEAFF	TGCGCCAGCCCCCCGGAGGAGTCGAACACTGAAGCTTTCTTT
TRBJ2-7	NA	TRBV29-1	NA	CSVEDLESYEQYF	TGCAGCGTTGAAGATCTGGAGAGCTACGAGCAGTACTTC
TRBJ2-3	NA	TRBV6-5	NA	CASSLTGEDTDTQYF	TGTGCCAGCAGTCTAACAGGGGAGGACACAGATACGCAGTATTTT
TRBJ1-2	TRBD1	TRBV3-1/TRBV3-2	NA	CASSHGQGRYGYTF	TGTGCCAGCAGTCATGGACAGGGGCGGTATGGCTACACCTTC
TRBJ1-5	TRBD1	TRBV5-1	few	CASSPQGAGQPQHF	TGCGCCAGCAGCCCACAGGGGGCGGGTCAGCCCCAGCATTTT
TRBJ2-2	NA	TRBV9	NA	CATRVDTTGELFF	TGTGCCACCCGCGTGGACACCACCGGGGAGCTGTTTTTT
TRBJ1-4	NA	TRBV28	few	CASGAFSEKLFF	TGTGCCAGCGGGGCTTTCAGTGAAAAACTGTTTTTT
TRBJ2-2	NA	TRBV11-1	NA	CASSSRGPFTGELFF	TGTGCCAGCAGCTCGCGGGGCCCGTTCACCGGGGAGCTGTTTTTT
TRBJ1-4	NA	TRBV7-2	NA	CASSFNRLNEKLFF	TGTGCCAGCAGCTTTAATCGACTAAATGAAAAACTGTTTTTT
TRBJ1-2	TRBD1	TRBV5-1	once	CASSWTGTAVKDGYTF	TGCGCCAGCAGCTGGACGGGGACAGCGGTGAAGGATGGCTACACCTTC
TRBJ2-3	TRBD1	TRBV6-6	NA	CASSYPTGVADTQYF	TGTGCCAGCAGTTACCCGACAGGGGTCGCAGATACGCAGTATTTT
TRBJ1-5	NA	TRBV5-1	NA	CASSLYGGSQPQHF	TGCGCCAGCAGCCTTTACGGGGGAAGCCAGCCCCAGCATTTT
TRBJ2-7	NA	TRBV10-3	NA	CAIMGPNYEQYF	TGTGCCATCATGGGCCCTAACTACGAGCAGTACTTC
TRBJ1-1	NA	TRBV5-1	NA	CASSLSTGRTEAFF	TGCGCCAGCAGCTTATCGACGGGGAGGACTGAAGCTTTCTTT
TRBJ2-7	TRBD2	TRBV29-1	NA	CSVAANSGRASSYEQYF	TGCAGCGTTGCCGCGAATAGCGGGAGGGCCAGTTCCTACGAGCAGTACTTC
TRBJ1-1	NA	TRBV5-1	NA	CASSLGDNTEAFF	TGCGCCAGCAGCTTGGGAGATAACACTGAAGCTTTCTTT
TRBJ1-2	TRBD1	TRBV6-5	NA	CASKGQGINGYTF	TGTGCCAGTAAAGGACAGGGCATTAATGGCTACACCTTC
TRBJ2-3	TRBD2	TRBV19	NA	CASRREGLTDTQYF	TGTGCCAGTAGGCGGGAGGGCCTGACAGATACGCAGTATTTT
TRBJ1-1	NA	TRBV12-3/TRBV12-4	NA	CASSLTDGVLAFF	TGTGCCAGCAGCCTCACCGACGGGGTTCTGGCTTTCTTT
TRBJ2-7	NA	TRBV19	NA	CASSIEEGGINEQYF	TGTGCCAGTAGTATAGAGGAGGGAGGTATCAACGAGCAGTACTTC
TRBJ1-1	NA	TRBV19	NA	CASRSLPRATEAFF	TGTGCCAGTAGAAGCCTTCCCAGGGCCACTGAAGCTTTCTTT
TRBJ2-1	TRBD1	TRBV6-5	few	CASSAGQGFNEQFF	TGTGCCAGCAGCGCGGGACAGGGTTTCAATGAGCAGTTCTTC
TRBJ1-2	NA	TRBV10-3	NA	CAIRGSVDYGYTF	TGTGCCATAAGGGGAAGTGTGGACTATGGCTACACCTTC
TRBJ1-4	TRBD1	TRBV7-9	NA	CASSLAGTENEKLFF	TGTGCCAGCAGCTTAGCCGGGACAGAGAATGAAAAACTGTTTTTT
TRBJ1-1	TRBD1	TRBV12-3/TRBV12-4	NA	CASRRTGNTEAFF	TGTGCCAGCAGACGGACAGGCAACACTGAAGCTTTCTTT
TRBJ2-7	NA	TRBV11-2	NA	CASSLAGTSSYEQYF	TGTGCCAGCAGCTTAGCCGGGACAAGCTCCTACGAGCAGTACTTC
TRBJ1-3	NA	TRBV6-1	NA	CASSATPDSFSGNTIYF	TGTGCCAGCAGTGCCACACCGGACAGCTTCTCTGGAAACACCATATATTTT
TRBJ2-1	TRBD1	TRBV7-3	NA	CASSLSQGAAPFF	TGTGCCAGCAGCTTATCACAGGGGGCCGCGCCGTTCTTC
TRBJ2-1	TRBD1	TRBV3-1/TRBV3-2	NA	CASSHAPGQGYNEQFF	TGTGCCAGCAGCCATGCGCCGGGACAGGGATACAATGAGCAGTTCTTC
TRBJ1-1	NA	TRBV2	NA	CASRIRDGGDTEAFF	TGTGCCAGCAGGATCCGGGACGGAGGGGACACTGAAGCTTTCTTT
TRBJ2-7	TRBD2	TRBV27	NA	CASSLSSGTYEQYF	TGTGCCAGCAGTTTATCGAGCGGGACCTACGAGCAGTACTTC
TRBJ1-5	NA	TRBV19	NA	CASSPGFGNQPQHF	TGTGCCAGTAGTCCAGGCTTTGGAAATCAGCCCCAGCATTTT
TRBJ2-1	TRBD2	TRBV12-5	NA	CASGLVAGGYNEQFF	TGTGCTAGTGGTTTGGTAGCGGGGGGATACAATGAGCAGTTCTTC